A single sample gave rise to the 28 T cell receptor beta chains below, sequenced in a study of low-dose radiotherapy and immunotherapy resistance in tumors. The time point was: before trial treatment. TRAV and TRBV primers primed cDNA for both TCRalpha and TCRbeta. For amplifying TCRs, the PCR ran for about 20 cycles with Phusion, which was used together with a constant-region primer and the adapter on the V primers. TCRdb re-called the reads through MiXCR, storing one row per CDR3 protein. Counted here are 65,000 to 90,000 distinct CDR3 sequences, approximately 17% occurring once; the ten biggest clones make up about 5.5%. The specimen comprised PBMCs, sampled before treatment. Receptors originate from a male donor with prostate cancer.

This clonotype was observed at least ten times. The CDR3 is CASSLGSGETQYF. CDR3 nucleotides: TGTGCCAGCAGTTTGGGTTCCGGGGAGACCCAGTACTTC. The V call is TRBV28, the J call TRBJ2-5; D remains ambiguous. Germline CDR1 and CDR2: MDHEN and SYDVKM. The CDR3 has 13 residues. V was clipped by 3 bases and J by 5 bases, with 10 bases between them.

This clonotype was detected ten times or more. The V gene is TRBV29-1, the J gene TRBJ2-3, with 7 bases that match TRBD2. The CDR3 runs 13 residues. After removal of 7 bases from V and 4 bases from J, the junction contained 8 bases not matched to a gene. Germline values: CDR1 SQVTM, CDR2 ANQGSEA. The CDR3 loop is CSARTSGADTQYF. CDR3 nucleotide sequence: TGCAGCGCTCGGACTAGTGGGGCAGATACGCAGTATTTT.

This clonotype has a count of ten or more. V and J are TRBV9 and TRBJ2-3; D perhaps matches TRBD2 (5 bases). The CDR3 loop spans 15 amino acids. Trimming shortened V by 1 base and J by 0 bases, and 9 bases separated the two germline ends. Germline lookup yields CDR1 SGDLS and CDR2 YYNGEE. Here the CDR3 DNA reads TGTGCCAGCAGCGTACGTCCTAGCAGCACAGATACGCAGTATTTT. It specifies CASSVRPSSTDTQYF. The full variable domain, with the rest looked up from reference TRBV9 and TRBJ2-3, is DSGVTQTPKHLITATGQRVTLRCSPRSGDLSVYWYQQSLDQGLQFLIQYYNGEERAKGNILERFSAQQFPDLHSELNLSSLELGDSALYFCASSVRPSSTDTQYFGPGTRLTVL.

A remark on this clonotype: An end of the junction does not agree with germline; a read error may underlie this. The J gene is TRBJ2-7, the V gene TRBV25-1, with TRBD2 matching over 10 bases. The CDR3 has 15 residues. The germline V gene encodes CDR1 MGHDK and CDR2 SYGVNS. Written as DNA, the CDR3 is TGTGCCAGAAGTGGGGCTAGCGGGGGATCCTACGAGCAGTACTTC. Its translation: CARSGASGGSYEQYF.

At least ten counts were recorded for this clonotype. The CDR3 DNA reads TGTGCCAGCAGTTTCGGTTTGGCTAGCGGAAGCTACACAGATACGCAGTATTTT. Translated: CASSFGLASGSYTDTQYF. The J gene is TRBJ2-3, the V gene TRBV28; 7 bases line up with TRBD2. From germline, CDR1 is MDHEN and CDR2 SYDVKM. The CDR3 extends over 18 amino acids. The V and J ends lost 3 bases and 2 bases, in that order; junction bases with no gene match: 14.

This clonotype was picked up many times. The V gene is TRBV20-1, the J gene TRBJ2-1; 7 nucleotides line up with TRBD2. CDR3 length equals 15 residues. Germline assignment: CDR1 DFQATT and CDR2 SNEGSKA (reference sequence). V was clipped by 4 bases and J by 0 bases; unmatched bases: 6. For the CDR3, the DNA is TGCAGTGCTACGAACGGGGGGAGCTCCTACAATGAGCAGTTCTTC. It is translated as CSATNGGSSYNEQFF.

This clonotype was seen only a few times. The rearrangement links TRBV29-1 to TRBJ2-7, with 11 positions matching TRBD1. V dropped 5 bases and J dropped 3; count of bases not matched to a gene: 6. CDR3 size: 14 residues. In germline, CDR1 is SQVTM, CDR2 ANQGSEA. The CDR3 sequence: CSVLLGQGDYEQYF. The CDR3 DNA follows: TGCAGCGTTCTTCTGGGACAGGGGGACTACGAGCAGTACTTC.

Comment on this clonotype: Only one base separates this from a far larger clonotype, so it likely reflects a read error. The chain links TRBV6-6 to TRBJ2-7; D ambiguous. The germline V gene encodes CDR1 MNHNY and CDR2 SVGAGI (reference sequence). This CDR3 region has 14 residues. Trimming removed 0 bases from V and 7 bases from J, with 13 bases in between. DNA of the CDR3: TGTGCCAGCAGTTACTCGAGAGTCTACAATGAGCAGTACTTC. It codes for CASSYSRVYNEQYF.

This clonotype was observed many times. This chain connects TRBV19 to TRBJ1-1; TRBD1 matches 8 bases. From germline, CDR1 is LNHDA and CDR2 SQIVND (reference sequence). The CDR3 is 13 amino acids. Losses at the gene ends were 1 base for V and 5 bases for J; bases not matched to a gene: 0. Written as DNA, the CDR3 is TGTGCCAGTAGTATAGGGACAGGGACTGAAGCTTTCTTT. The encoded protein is CASSIGTGTEAFF.

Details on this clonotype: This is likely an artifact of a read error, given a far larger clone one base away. The CDR3 DNA reads TGTGCCAGCAGCGGGCGCGGTGTCAGCTCCTACAATGAGCAGTACTTC. It codes for CASSGRGVSSYNEQYF. V and J are TRBV5-6 and TRBJ2-4; D is uncertain. Germline V gene sequence: CDR1 SGHDT, CDR2 YYEEEE. The CDR3 covers 16 residues. Trimming removed 4 bases at V and 13 bases at J, with 27 bases between.

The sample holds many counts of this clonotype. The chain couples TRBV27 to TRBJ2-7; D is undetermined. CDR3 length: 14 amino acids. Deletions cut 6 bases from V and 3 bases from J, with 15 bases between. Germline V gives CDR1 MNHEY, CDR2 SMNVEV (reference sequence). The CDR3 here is CASSPSVGFYEQYF. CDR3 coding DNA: TGTGCCAGCAGCCCGTCAGTGGGGTTCTACGAGCAGTACTTC.

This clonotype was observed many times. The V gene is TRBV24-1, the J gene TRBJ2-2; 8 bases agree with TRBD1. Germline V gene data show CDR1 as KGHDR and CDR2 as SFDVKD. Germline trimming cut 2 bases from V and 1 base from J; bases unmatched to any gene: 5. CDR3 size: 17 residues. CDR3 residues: CATSDSFGTGNTGELFF. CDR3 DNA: TGTGCCACCAGTGATTCCTTTGGGACAGGGAACACCGGGGAGCTGTTTTTT.

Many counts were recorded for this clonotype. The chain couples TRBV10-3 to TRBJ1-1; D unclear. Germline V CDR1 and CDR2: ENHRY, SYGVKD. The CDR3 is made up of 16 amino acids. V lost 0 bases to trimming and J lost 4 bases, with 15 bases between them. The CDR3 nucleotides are TGTGCCATCAGTGAGTCGGCGCTGGGTCCGGGCACTGAAGCTTTCTTT. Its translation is CAISESALGPGTEAFF.

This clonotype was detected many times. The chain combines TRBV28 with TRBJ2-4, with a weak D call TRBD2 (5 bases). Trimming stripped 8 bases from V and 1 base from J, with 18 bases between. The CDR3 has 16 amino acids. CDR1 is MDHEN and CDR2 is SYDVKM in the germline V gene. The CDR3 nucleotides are TGTGCCAGCCGAGAACACAGCGCGGGCGCCAAAAACATTCAGTACTTC. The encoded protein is CASREHSAGAKNIQYF.

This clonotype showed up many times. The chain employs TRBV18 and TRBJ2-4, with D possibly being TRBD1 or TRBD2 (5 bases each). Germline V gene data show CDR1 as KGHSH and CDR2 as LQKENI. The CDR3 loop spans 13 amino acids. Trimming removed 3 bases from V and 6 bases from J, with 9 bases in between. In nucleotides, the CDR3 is TGTGCCAGCTCACCTGGGACCGCAAACATTCAGTACTTC. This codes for CASSPGTANIQYF.

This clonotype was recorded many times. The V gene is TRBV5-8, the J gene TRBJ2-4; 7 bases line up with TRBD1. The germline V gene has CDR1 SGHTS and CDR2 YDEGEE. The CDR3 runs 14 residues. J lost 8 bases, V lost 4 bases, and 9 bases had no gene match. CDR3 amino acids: CASSQKDRKDIQYF. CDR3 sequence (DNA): TGTGCCAGCAGCCAAAAGGACAGGAAGGACATTCAGTACTTC.

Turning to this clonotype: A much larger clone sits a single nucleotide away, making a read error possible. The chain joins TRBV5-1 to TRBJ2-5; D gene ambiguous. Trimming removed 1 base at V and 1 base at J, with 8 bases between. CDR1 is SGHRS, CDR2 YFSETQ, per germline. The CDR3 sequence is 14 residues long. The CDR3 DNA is TGCGCCAGCAGCTTGTTTGGCATCCAAGAGACCCAGTACTTC. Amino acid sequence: CASSLFGIQETQYF.

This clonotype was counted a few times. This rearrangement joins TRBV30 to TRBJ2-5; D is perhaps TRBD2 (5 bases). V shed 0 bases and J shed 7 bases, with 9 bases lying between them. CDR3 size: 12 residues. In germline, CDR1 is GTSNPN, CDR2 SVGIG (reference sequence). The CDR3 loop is CAWSVVGGTQYF. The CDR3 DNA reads TGTGCCTGGAGTGTAGTCGGAGGGACCCAGTACTTC.

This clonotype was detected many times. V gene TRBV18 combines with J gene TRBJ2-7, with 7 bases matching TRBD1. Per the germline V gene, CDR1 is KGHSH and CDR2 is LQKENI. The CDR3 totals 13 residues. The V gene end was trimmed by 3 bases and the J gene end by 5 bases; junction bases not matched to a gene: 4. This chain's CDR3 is CASSPLTGDEQYF. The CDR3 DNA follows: TGTGCCAGCTCACCCCTCACAGGGGACGAGCAGTACTTC.

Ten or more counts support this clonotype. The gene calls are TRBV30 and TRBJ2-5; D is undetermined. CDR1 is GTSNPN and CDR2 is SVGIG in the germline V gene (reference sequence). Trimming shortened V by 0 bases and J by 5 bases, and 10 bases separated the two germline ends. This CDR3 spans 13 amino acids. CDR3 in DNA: TGTGCCTGGAGTGTAAAAGTAGGGGAGACCCAGTACTTC. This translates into CAWSVKVGETQYF.

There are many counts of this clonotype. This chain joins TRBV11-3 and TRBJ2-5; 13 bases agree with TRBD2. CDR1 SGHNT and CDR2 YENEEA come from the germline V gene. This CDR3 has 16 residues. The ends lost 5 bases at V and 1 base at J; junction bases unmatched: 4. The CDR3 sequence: CASSTRLAGGQETQYF. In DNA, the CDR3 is TGTGCCAGCAGCACCAGACTAGCGGGGGGCCAAGAGACCCAGTACTTC.

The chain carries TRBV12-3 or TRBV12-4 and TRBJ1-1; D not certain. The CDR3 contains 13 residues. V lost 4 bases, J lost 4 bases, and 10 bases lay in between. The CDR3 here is CASSWAAVTEAFF. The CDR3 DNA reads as TGTGCCAGCAGTTGGGCAGCGGTCACTGAAGCTTTCTTT.

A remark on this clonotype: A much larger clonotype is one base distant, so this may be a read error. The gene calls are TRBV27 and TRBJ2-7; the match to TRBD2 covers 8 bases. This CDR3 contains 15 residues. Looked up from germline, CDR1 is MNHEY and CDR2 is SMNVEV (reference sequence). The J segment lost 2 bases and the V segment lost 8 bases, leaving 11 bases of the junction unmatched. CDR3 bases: TGTGCCAGCGACGAAGTAGCGGGGAGACCCTACGAGCAGTACTTC. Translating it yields CASDEVAGRPYEQYF.

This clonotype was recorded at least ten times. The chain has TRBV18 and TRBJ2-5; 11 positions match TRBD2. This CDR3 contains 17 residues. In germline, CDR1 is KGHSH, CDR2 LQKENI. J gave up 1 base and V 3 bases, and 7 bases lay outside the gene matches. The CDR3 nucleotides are TGTGCCAGCTCACCCCGAGGCCTAGCGGGGGGCCAAGAGACCCAGTACTTC. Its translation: CASSPRGLAGGQETQYF.

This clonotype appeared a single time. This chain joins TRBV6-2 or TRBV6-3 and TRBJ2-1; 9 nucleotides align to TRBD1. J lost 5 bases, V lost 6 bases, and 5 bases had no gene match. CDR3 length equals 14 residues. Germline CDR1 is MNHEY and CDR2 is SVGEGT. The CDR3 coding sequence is TGTGCCAGCAGCAGGAGACAGGGGGACAATGAGCAGTTCTTC. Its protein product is CASSRRQGDNEQFF.

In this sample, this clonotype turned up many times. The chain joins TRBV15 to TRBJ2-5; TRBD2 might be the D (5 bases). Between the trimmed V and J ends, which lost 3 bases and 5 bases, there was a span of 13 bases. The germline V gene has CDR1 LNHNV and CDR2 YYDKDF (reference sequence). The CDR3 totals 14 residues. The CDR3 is CATSSGVRSETQYF. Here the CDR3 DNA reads TGTGCCACCAGCAGCGGGGTTAGGTCTGAGACCCAGTACTTC.

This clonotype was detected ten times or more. CDR3: CAISKDSNNQPQHF. For the CDR3, the DNA is TGTGCCATCAGTAAGGACAGCAACAATCAGCCCCAGCATTTT. The chain couples TRBV10-3 to TRBJ1-5, with D possibly being TRBD1 (6 bases). This CDR3 is built from 14 residues. Trimming cost V 5 bases and J 3 bases, with 11 bases left between them. Germline loops: CDR1 ENHRY, CDR2 SYGVKD.

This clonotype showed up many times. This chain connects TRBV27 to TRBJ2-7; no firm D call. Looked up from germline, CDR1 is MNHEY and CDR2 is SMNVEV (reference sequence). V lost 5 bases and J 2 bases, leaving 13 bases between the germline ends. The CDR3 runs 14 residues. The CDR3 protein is CASSQRHDPYEQYF. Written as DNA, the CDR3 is TGTGCCAGCAGTCAAAGACATGACCCCTACGAGCAGTACTTC.